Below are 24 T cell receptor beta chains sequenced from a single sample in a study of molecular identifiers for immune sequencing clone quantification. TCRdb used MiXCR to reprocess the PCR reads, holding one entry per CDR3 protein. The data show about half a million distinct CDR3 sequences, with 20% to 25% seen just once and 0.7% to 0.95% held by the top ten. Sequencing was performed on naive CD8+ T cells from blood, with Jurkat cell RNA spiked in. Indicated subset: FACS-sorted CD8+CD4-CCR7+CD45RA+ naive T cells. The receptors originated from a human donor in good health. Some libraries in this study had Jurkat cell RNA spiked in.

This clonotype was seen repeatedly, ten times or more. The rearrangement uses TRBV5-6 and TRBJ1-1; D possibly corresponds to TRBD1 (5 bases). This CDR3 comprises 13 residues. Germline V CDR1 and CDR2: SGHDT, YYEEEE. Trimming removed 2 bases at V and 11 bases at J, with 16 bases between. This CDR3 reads CASSFRQQVVAFF. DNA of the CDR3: TGTGCCAGCAGCTTCAGACAGCAAGTTGTGGCTTTCTTT.

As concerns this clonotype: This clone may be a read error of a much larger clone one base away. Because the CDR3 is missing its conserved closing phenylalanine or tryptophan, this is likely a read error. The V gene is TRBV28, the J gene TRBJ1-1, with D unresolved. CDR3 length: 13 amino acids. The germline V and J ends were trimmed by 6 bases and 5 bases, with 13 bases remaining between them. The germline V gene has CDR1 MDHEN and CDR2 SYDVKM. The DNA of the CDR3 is TGTGCCAGCAGCGGAGTAGAAGGAACTGAAGCTTTCCTT. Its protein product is CASSGVEGTEAFL.

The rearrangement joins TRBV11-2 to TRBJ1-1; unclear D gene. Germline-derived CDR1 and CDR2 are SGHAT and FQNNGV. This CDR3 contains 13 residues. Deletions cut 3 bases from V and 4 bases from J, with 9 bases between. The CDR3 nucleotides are TGTGCCAGCAGCTTCGTCGACGGCACTGAAGCTTTCTTT. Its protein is CASSFVDGTEAFF.

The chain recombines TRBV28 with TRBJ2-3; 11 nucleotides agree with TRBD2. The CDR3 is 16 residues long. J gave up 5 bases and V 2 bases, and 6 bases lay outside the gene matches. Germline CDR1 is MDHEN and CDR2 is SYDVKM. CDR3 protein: CASSLVAGGPGDTQYF. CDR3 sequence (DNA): TGTGCCAGCAGTTTAGTAGCGGGAGGGCCAGGAGATACGCAGTATTTT.

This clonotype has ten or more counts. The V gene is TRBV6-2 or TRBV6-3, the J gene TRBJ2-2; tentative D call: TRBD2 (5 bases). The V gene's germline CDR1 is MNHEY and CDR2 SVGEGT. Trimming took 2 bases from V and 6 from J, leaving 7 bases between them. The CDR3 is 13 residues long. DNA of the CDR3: TGTGCCAGCAGTTACGGGAGCCCCGGGGAGCTGTTTTTT. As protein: CASSYGSPGELFF.

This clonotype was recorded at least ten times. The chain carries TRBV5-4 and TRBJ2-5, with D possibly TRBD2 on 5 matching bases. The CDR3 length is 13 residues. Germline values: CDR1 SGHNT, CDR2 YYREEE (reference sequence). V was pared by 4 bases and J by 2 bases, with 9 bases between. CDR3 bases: TGTGCCAGCAGCCCCCCGGGGCAAGAGACCCAGTACTTC. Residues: CASSPPGQETQYF. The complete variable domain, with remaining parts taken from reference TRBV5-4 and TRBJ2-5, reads ETGVTQSPTHLIKTRGQQVTLRCSSQSGHNTVSWYQQALGQGPQFIFQYYREEENGRGNFPPRFSGLQFPNYSSELNVNALELDDSALYLCASSPPGQETQYFGPGTRLLVL.

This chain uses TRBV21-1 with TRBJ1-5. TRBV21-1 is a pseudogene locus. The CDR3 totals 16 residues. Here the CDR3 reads CASSQSTVHSNQPQHF. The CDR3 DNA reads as TGTGCCAGCAGCCAATCGACAGTACATAGCAATCAGCCCCAGCATTTT.

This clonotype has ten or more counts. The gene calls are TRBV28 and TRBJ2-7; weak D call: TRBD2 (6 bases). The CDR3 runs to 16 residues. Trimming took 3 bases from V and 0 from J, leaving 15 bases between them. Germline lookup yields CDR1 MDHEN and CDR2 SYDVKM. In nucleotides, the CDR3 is TGTGCCAGCAGTTTCACCGGGACTGAACCCTCCTACGAGCAGTACTTC. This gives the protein CASSFTGTEPSYEQYF. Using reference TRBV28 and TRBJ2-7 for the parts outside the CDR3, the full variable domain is DVKVTQSSRYLVKRTGEKVFLECVQDMDHENMFWYRQDPGLGLRLIYFSYDVKMKEKGDIPEGYSVSREKKERFSLILESASTNQTSMYLCASSFTGTEPSYEQYFGPGTRLTVT.

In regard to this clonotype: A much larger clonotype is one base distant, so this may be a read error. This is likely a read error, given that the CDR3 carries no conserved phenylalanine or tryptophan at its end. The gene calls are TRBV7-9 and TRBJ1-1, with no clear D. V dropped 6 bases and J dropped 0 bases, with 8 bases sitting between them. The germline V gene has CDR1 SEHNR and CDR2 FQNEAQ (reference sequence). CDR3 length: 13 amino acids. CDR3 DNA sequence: TGTGCCAGCAGAAAGGGAGTGAACACTGAAGCTTTCCTT. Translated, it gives CASRKGVNTEAFL.

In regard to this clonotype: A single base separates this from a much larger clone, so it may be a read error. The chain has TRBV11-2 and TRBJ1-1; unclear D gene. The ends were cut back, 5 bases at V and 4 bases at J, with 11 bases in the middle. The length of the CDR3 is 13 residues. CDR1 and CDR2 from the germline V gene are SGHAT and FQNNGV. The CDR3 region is CASSVPLSTEAFF. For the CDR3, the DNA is TGTGCCAGCAGCGTACCCCTGAGCACTGAAGCTTTCTTT.

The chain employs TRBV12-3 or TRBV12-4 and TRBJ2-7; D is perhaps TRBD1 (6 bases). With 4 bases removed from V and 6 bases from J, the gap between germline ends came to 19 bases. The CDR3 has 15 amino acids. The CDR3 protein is CASSYSGTRVSEQYF. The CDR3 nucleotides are TGTGCCAGCAGTTATTCCGGGACAAGAGTCTCCGAGCAGTACTTC.

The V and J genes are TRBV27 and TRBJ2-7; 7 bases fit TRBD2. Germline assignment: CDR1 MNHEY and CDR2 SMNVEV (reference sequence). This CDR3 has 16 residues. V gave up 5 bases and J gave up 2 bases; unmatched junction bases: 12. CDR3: CASSVPIGRPPYEQYF. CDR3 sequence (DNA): TGTGCCAGCAGTGTGCCTATCGGGAGGCCACCCTACGAGCAGTACTTC.

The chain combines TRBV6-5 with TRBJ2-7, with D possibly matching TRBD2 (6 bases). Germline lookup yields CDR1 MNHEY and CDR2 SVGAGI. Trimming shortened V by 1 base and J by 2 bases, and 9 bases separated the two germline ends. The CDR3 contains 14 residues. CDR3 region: CASSYLSGAYEQYF. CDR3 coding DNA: TGTGCCAGCAGTTACTTGTCGGGAGCCTACGAGCAGTACTTC.

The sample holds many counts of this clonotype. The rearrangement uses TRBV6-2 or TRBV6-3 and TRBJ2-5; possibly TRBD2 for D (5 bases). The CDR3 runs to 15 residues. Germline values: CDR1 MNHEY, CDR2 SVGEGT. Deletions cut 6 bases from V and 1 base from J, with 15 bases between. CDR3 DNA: TGTGCCAGCAGCCCTACCCTAGCAGCCCAAGAGACCCAGTACTTC. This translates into CASSPTLAAQETQYF.

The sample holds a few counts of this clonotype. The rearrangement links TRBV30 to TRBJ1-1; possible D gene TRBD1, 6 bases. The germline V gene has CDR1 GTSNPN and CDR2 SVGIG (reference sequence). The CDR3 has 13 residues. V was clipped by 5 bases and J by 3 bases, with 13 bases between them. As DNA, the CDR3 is TGTGCCTGGGCCCTCGCAGGGGACACTGAAGCTTTCTTT. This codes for CAWALAGDTEAFF.

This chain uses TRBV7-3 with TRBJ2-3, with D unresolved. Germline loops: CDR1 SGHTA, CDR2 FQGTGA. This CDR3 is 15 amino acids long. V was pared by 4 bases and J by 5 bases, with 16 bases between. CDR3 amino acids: CASSSTTHDLDTQYF. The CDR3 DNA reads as TGTGCCAGCAGCTCCACCACGCATGATTTAGATACGCAGTATTTT.

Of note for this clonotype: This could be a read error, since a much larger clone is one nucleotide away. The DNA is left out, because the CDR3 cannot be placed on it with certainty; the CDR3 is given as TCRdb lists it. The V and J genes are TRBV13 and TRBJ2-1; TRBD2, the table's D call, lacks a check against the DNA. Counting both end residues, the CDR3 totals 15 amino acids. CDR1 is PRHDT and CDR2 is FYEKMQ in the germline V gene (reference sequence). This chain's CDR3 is CANSVAGGNYNEQLF.

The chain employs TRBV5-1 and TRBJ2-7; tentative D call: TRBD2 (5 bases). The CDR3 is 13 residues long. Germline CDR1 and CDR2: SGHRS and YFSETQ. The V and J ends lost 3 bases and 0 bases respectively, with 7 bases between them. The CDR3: CASSWETSYEQYF. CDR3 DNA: TGCGCCAGCAGCTGGGAGACCTCCTACGAGCAGTACTTC.

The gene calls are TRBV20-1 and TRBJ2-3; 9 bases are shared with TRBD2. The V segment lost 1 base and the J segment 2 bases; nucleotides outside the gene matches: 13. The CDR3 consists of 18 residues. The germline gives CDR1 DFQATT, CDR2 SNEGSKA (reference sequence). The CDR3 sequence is CSARGPRSLAGYTDTQYF. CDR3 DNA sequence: TGCAGTGCTAGAGGCCCCCGTAGTCTAGCGGGATACACAGATACGCAGTATTTT.

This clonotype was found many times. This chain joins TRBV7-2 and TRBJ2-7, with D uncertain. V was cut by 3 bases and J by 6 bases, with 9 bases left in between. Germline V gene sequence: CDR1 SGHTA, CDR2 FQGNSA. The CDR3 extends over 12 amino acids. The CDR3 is CASSFTGREQYF. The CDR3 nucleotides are TGTGCCAGCAGCTTTACCGGTCGCGAGCAGTACTTC. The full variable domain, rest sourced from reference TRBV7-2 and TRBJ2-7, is GAGVSQSPSNKVTEKGKDVELRCDPISGHTALYWYRQSLGQGLEFLIYFQGNSAPDKSGLPSDRFSAERTGGSVSTLTIQRTQQEDSAVYLCASSFTGREQYFGPGTRLTVT.

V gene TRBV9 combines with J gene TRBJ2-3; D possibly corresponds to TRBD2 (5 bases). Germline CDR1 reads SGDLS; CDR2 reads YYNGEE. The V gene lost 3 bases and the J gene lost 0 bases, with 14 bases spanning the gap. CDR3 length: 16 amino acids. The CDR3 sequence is CASSGIAGRSTDTQYF. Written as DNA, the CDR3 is TGTGCCAGCAGCGGCATTGCGGGTCGAAGCACAGATACGCAGTATTTT.

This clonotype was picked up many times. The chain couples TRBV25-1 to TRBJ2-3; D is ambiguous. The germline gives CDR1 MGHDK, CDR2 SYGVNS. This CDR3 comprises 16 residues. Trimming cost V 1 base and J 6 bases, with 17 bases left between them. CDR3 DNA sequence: TGTGCCAGCAGTGAATCCATAGGCCACTTTTCGGATACGCAGTATTTT. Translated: CASSESIGHFSDTQYF.

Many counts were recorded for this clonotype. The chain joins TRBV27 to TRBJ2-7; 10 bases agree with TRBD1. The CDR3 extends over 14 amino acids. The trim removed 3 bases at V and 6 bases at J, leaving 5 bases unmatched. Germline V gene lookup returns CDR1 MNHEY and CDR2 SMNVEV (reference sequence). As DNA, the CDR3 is TGTGCCAGCAGTTTGGGGACAGGGGTCACCGAGCAGTACTTC. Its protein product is CASSLGTGVTEQYF.

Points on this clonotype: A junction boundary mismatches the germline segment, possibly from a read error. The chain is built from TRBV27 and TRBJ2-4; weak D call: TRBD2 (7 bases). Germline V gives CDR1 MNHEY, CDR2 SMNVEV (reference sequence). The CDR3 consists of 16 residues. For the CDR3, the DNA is TGTGCCAGTCAAGGGGTGGGGGCGGGAGCCAAAACCATTCAGTACTTC. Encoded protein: CASQGVGAGAKTIQYF.